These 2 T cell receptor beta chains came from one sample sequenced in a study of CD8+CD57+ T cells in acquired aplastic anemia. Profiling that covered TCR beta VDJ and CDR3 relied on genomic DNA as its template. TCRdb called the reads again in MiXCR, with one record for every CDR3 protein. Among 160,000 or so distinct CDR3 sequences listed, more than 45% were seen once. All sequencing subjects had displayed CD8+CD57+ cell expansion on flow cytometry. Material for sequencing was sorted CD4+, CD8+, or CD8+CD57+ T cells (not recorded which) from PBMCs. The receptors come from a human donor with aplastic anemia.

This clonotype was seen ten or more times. CDR3 in amino acids: CASSETQNTGELFF. The CDR3 bases are TGCGCCAGCAGTGAGACACAGAACACCGGGGAGCTGTTTTTT. The chain has TRBV10-1 and TRBJ2-2, with D unclear. The CDR3 totals 14 residues. The germline CDR1 and CDR2 sequences are WNHNN and SYGVQD (reference sequence). V shed 2 bases and J shed 1 base, with 5 bases lying between them.

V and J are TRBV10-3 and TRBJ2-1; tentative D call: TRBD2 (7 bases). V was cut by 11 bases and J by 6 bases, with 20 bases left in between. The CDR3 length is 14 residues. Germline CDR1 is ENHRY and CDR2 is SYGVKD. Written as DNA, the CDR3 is TGTGCCTCGGACCTGGGGGGGGGCATCAATGAGCAGTTCTTC. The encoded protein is CASDLGGGINEQFF.